This entry concerns a single TCR beta chain. The sample is drawn from a study of T cell changes during pregnancy in multiple sclerosis. The CDR3 spans 16 residues. Trimming removed 5 bases from V and 4 bases from J, with 19 bases in between. Germline CDR1 SGHVS, CDR2 FNYEAQ. This table comes from immunoSEQ multiplex PCR, and its TCRdb copy is limited to in-frame clones, with some not included. Of about 40,000 clones listed, more than 85% are singletons. This chain uses TRBV7-6 with TRBJ2-3, with D maybe TRBD1 (6 bases). The sample in question was CD8+ T cells from peripheral blood mononuclear cells, obtained in the third trimester of pregnancy. The clonotype was recovered from a female donor with multiple sclerosis, enrolled in a pregnancy study. DNA for the CDR3: TGTGCCAGCAGCCCAGGGGTAGGGGGTAGTGCAGATACGCAGTATTTT. Translating gives CASSPGVGGSADTQYF. The whole variable domain, remainder taken from reference TRBV7-6 and TRBJ2-3, is GAGVSQSPRYKVTKRGQDVALRCDPISGHVSLYWYRQALGQGPEFLTYFNYEAQQDKSGLPNDRFSAERPEGSISTLTIQRTEQRDSAMYRCASSPGVGGSADTQYFGPGTRLTVL.